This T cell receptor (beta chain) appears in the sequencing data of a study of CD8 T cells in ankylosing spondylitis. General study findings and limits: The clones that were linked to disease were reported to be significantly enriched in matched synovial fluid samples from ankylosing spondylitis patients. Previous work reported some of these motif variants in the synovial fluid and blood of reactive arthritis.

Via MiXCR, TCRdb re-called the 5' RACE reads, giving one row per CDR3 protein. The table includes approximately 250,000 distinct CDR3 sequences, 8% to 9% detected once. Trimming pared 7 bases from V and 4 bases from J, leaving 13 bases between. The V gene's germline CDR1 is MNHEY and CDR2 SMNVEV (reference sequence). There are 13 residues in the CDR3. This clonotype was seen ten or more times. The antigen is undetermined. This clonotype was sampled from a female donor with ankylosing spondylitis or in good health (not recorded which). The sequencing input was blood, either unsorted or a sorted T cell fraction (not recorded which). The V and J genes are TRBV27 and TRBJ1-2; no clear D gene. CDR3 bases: TGTGCCAGCAAGAGCTCCTCGATCTATGGCTACACCTTC. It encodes CASKSSSIYGYTF.